This entry features one T cell receptor (beta chain) sequence. Trimming shortened V by 6 bases and J by 3 bases, and 11 bases separated the two germline ends. From germline, CDR1 is LNHDA and CDR2 SQIVND (reference sequence). The CDR3 is 13 residues long. This record comes from a study of blood T cell repertoires in COVID-19. Background on the study: Samples of COVID-19 (acute and convalescent) were obtained from the United States, Italy and Spain. Sample material is recorded as cDNA or gDNA derived from T cells, B-cell-depleted T cells, or PBMCs.

Under the authors' procedure: For nucleated cells, counts were estimated from reference gene primer amplification. The method was immunoSEQ multiplex PCR; TCRdb's version includes in-frame clones alone and lacks a portion of them. D and trimming come from the DNA, and the V and J calls and clone size come from that table. This sample yields 35,000 to 55,000 clones, of which 85% to 95% are seen a single time; roughly 5.7% belongs to the top ten. Sequenced sample: peripheral blood. V is TRBV19 and J is TRBJ2-5; tentatively, D is TRBD1 (5 bases). The TCR comes from a human donor in a cohort sampled during active COVID-19. CDR3 nucleotide sequence: TGTGCCAGTAGGTCTGGGGCAAAAGAGACCCAGTACTTC. Protein: CASRSGAKETQYF.